These 12 T cell receptor beta chains were sequenced from one sample in a study of shared clonotypes between healthy human individuals (dated by TCRdb to the early 2020s). Preparation of the library involved the immunoSEQ multiplex PCR assay. TCRdb retrieved this table from immuneACCESS and kept in-frame rearrangements only. Not all clones are present; in checked studies, unresolved V genes account for under half, and no reason is known for the remainder. The sample has 2,100,000 or so clones on record, roughly 95% of them singletons. The top ten clonotypes cover more than 0.1% of the sample. The sample was naive CD4+ T cells sorted from blood. Sample cell subset or site, as interpreted from the label and publication: CD45RA+ positively selected. Source of these receptors: a man in his late teens or twenties in good health.

This clone was detected only a few times. Other DNA sequences in this sample translate to the same CDR3. This chain joins TRBV30 and TRBJ1-3; the D is unclear. Germline lookup yields CDR1 GTSNPN and CDR2 SVGIG (reference sequence). Trimming removed 2 bases at V and 1 base at J, with 6 bases between. CDR3 length: 13 residues. The CDR3 sequence: CAWSLGSGNTIYF. DNA for the CDR3: TGTGCCTGGAGTCTCGGATCTGGAAACACCATATATTTT.

The rearrangement uses TRBV2 and TRBJ1-6; weak D call: TRBD1 (6 bases). V gave up 7 bases and J gave up 4 bases, with 14 bases separating them. Germline V lookup: CDR1 SNHLY, CDR2 FYNNEI. The CDR3 is 15 residues long. CDR3 sequence (DNA): TGTGCCAGCACAGAGGACAGTATTTATAATTCACCCCTCCACTTT. Translating it yields CASTEDSIYNSPLHF.

Turning to this clone: At the DNA level, this CDR3 is encoded by other sequences in the same sample as well. V is TRBV9 and J is TRBJ2-1; tentatively, D is TRBD2 (6 bases). Trimming stripped 3 bases from V and 1 base from J, with 11 bases between. The germline CDR1 and CDR2 sequences are SGDLS and YYNGEE. The CDR3 length is 15 residues. CDR3 nucleotides: TGTGCCAGCAGCGCTGGGGGGAGTTCCTACAATGAGCAGTTCTTC. Translation gives CASSAGGSSYNEQFF. Variable domain in full (rest from reference TRBV9 and TRBJ2-1): DSGVTQTPKHLITATGQRVTLRCSPRSGDLSVYWYQQSLDQGLQFLIQYYNGEERAKGNILERFSAQQFPDLHSELNLSSLELGDSALYFCASSAGGSSYNEQFFGPGTRLTVL.

The genes are TRBV5-1 and TRBJ1-2; no firm D call. Trimming took off 4 bases at V and 0 bases at J, with 19 bases between the two ends. The V gene's germline CDR1 is SGHRS and CDR2 YFSETQ. The CDR3 extends over 17 amino acids. The CDR3 DNA is TGCGCCAGCAGCAGAGCCCCAGGACTGGGAACTAACTATGGCTACACCTTC. Protein sequence: CASSRAPGLGTNYGYTF.

This sequence joins TRBV6-6 and TRBJ1-1; D ambiguous. With 3 bases removed from V and 7 bases from J, the gap between germline ends came to 9 bases. This CDR3 region has 12 residues. Per germline, CDR1 MNHNY and CDR2 SVGAGI (reference sequence). In DNA, the CDR3 is TGTGCCAGCAGTTATACAAAATTTGAAGCTTTCTTT. Translating it yields CASSYTKFEAFF.

The V gene is TRBV9, the J gene TRBJ2-5, with 11 bases fitting TRBD2. V dropped 3 bases and J dropped 5; count of bases not matched to a gene: 9. The CDR3 covers 16 residues. Per the germline V gene, CDR1 is SGDLS and CDR2 is YYNGEE. CDR3 region: CASSDNSGGALETQYF. Here the CDR3 DNA reads TGTGCCAGCAGCGATAATAGCGGGGGGGCCCTGGAGACCCAGTACTTC.

The J gene is TRBJ2-7, the V gene TRBV6-1, with D possibly matching TRBD2 (5 bases). Germline CDR1 is MNHNS and CDR2 is SASEGT. Trimming took off 6 bases at V and 6 bases at J, with 9 bases between the two ends. This CDR3 is built from 11 residues. CDR3 nucleotides: TGTGCCAGCAGCCCACGGGGCGAGCAGTACTTC. It yields the protein CASSPRGEQYF.

The chain recombines TRBV4-2 with TRBJ2-2; D is tentatively TRBD1 or TRBD2 (5 bases each). The CDR3 runs to 18 residues. V lost 0 bases to trimming and J lost 6 bases, with 20 bases between them. CDR1 is LGHNA and CDR2 is YNFKEQ in the germline V gene. DNA of the CDR3: TGTGCCAGCAGCCAAGAATCAAGCAGGATGGGGGTGGCCGGGGAGCTGTTTTTT. The encoded protein is CASSQESSRMGVAGELFF.

V is TRBV7-2 and J is TRBJ2-5; D is unclear. Trimming shortened V by 4 bases and J by 4 bases, and 16 bases separated the two germline ends. The germline V gene encodes CDR1 SGHTA and CDR2 FQGNSA. The CDR3 extends over 15 amino acids. The CDR3 bases are TGTGCCAGCAGCTCCCGGTCTGAGAATGTAGAGACCCAGTACTTC. Protein sequence: CASSSRSENVETQYF.

The CDR3 DNA reads TGCGCCAGCAGCTTGGTGGGCAGGGAGGGTGAAAAACTGTTTTTT. Translation gives CASSLVGREGEKLFF. The gene calls are TRBV5-1 and TRBJ1-4; TRBD1 might be the D (5 bases). The V end was cut by 0 bases, the J end by 7 bases, with 13 bases between. This CDR3 is 15 amino acids long. Germline-derived CDR1 and CDR2 are SGHRS and YFSETQ.

The chain combines TRBV5-1 with TRBJ1-2; 9 nucleotides match TRBD1. This CDR3 is built from 14 residues. The trim removed 4 bases at V and 8 bases at J, leaving 9 bases unmatched. CDR1 and CDR2 from the germline V gene are SGHRS and YFSETQ. The DNA of the CDR3 is TGCGCCAGCAGCGTGGGGGACAGGGAAGGCGGCTACACCTTC. It is translated as CASSVGDREGGYTF.

The chain joins TRBV18 to TRBJ1-4; the match to TRBD1 covers 7 bases. The CDR3 has 16 residues. J lost 3 bases, V lost 5 bases, and 9 bases had no gene match. Per germline, CDR1 KGHSH and CDR2 LQKENI. CDR3 amino acids: CASSALKGAANEKLFF. In DNA form, the CDR3 reads TGTGCCAGCTCAGCACTCAAGGGGGCTGCTAATGAAAAACTGTTTTTT.